The 7 T cell receptor beta chains presented below share a single source sample, sequenced in a study of shared T cell receptors in the human thymus. Clones were sequenced by immunoSEQ multiplex PCR, and TCRdb holds only the in-frame ones, with some missing. The sample has 640,000 or so clones; over 75% are singletons. The same data also contributed to another study, on human thymus T cells.

The material sequenced was thymocytes. The receptor set was obtained from a boy under two years old with a congenital heart defect.

CDR3 sequence: CASSDRTGPYNEQFF. The CDR3 DNA follows: TGTGCCAGCAGTGACCGGACAGGGCCCTACAATGAGCAGTTCTTC. The genes are TRBV2 and TRBJ2-1, with 8 positions matching TRBD1. V shed 3 bases, J shed 2 bases, and the junction held 3 bases outside the gene matches. From germline, CDR1 is SNHLY and CDR2 FYNNEI. This CDR3 is built from 15 residues. Combining the CDR3 with reference TRBV2 and TRBJ2-1 gives the whole variable domain EPEVTQTPSHQVTQMGQEVILRCVPISNHLYFYWYRQILGQKVEFLVSFYNNEISEKSEIFDDQFSVERPDGSNFTLKIRSTKLEDSAMYFCASSDRTGPYNEQFFGPGTRLTVL.

The chain recombines TRBV27 with TRBJ2-3; D possibly corresponds to TRBD1 (6 bases). This CDR3 region has 18 residues. V was shortened by 2 bases and J by 0 bases, with 18 bases between the two germline ends. Per the germline V gene, CDR1 is MNHEY and CDR2 is SMNVEV (reference sequence). This CDR3 is CASSLSSLRTESTDTQYF. DNA of the CDR3: TGTGCCAGCAGTTTAAGCTCTTTACGGACAGAGAGCACAGATACGCAGTATTTT.

In this sample, this clone turned up a few times. This rearrangement joins TRBV28 to TRBJ2-7, with TRBD1 matching 10 bases. The germline gives CDR1 MDHEN, CDR2 SYDVKM. The J segment lost 4 bases and the V segment lost 3 bases, leaving 6 bases of the junction unmatched. There are 15 residues in the CDR3. CDR3: CASSFFRDRGYEQYF. The CDR3 DNA is TGTGCCAGCAGTTTTTTTAGGGACAGGGGTTACGAGCAGTACTTC.

A few counts support this clone. The gene calls are TRBV4-1 and TRBJ2-7; D might be TRBD1 (6 bases). This CDR3 comprises 15 residues. Trimming removed 3 bases from V and 4 bases from J, with 16 bases in between. CDR1 is MGHRA and CDR2 is YSYEKL in the germline V gene. The CDR3 coding sequence is TGCGCCAGCAGCCATCTAAATCGGGACATGTACGAGCAGTACTTC. Its translation is CASSHLNRDMYEQYF.

The rearrangement links TRBV19 to TRBJ1-6, with TRBD1 matching over 8 bases. From germline, CDR1 is LNHDA and CDR2 SQIVND (reference sequence). The CDR3 runs to 14 residues. V dropped 9 bases and J dropped 5; count of bases not matched to a gene: 6. The CDR3 coding sequence is TGTGCCAGACCACGACAGGGGAATAATTCACCCCTCCACTTT. Translation: CARPRQGNNSPLHF.

The chain employs TRBV15 and TRBJ2-3, with 8 bases identical to TRBD2. The CDR3 contains 14 residues. CDR1 is LNHNV, CDR2 YYDKDF, per germline (reference sequence). J gave up 3 bases and V 7 bases, and 6 bases lay outside the gene matches. CDR3 in DNA: TGTGCCACCATGGAGGGCGGGAGGACAGATACGCAGTATTTT. It specifies CATMEGGRTDTQYF.

This chain uses TRBV29-1 with TRBJ1-4; TRBD1 matches at 10 bases. J was trimmed by 3 bases and V by 6 bases; bases with no gene match: 7. Germline loops: CDR1 SQVTM, CDR2 ANQGSEA. CDR3 size: 15 residues. CDR3 DNA sequence: TGCAGCGTACTGACAGGGGGCGTGGCTAATGAAAAACTGTTTTTT. Amino acids: CSVLTGGVANEKLFF.